This T cell receptor beta chain was observed in a study of blood T cell repertoires in COVID-19. Overall study context: In each case, the material was cDNA or gDNA derived from T cells, B-cell-depleted T cells, or PBMCs.

The protocol was immunoSEQ multiplex PCR, while the TCRdb copy is restricted to in-frame clones and leaves out a portion. The sample gives about 370,000 clones, about 87% of which show up once; about 10% is in the top ten. Germline loops: CDR1 LGHNA, CDR2 YSLEER. This CDR3 is 15 amino acids long. Trimming removed 1 base from V and 4 bases from J; junction bases left unmatched: 4. The gene calls are TRBV4-3 and TRBJ2-1; 7 bases map to TRBD2. The sequenced sample was peripheral blood. The receptor was isolated from a woman aged 25 to 39 with COVID-19, enrolled during active disease. The CDR3 here is CASSQGSSGYNEQFF. The CDR3 DNA sequence: TGCGCCAGCAGCCAAGGGTCTAGCGGTTACAATGAGCAGTTCTTC.